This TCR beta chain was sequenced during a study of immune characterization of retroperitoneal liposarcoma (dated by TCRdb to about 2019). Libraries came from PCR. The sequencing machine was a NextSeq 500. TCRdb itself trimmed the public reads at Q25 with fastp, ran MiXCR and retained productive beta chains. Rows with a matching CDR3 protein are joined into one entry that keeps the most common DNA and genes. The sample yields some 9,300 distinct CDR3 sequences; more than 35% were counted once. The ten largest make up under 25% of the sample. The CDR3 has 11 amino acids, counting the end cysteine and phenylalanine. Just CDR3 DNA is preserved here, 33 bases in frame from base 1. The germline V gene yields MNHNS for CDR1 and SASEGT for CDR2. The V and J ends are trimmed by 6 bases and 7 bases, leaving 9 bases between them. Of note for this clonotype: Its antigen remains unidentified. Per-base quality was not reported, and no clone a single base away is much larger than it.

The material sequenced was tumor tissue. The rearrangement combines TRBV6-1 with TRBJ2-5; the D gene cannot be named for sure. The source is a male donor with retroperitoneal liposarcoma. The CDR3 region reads CASSQGRTQYF. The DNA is TGTGCCAGCAGCCAAGGACGGACCCAGTACTTC.